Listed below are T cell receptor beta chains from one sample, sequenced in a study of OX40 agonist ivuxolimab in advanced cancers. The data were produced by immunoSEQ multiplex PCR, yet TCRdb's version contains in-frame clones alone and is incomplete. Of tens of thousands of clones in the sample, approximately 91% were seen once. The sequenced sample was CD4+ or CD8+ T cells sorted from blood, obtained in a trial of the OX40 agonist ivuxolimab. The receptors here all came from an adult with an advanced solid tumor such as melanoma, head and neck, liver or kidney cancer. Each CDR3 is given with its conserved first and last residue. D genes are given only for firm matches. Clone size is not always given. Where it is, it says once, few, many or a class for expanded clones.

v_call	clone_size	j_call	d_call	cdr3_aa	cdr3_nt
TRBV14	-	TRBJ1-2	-	CASSPGVTGLAYGYTF	TGTGCCAGCAGCCCCGGAGTGACAGGCCTCGCCTATGGCTACACCTTC
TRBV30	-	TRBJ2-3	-	CAWSGADTQYF	TGTGCCTGGAGTGGGGCAGATACGCAGTATTTT
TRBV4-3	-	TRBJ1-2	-	CASSQDPIPDGGYTF	TGCGCCAGCAGCCAAGACCCCATCCCCGACGGAGGCTACACCTTC
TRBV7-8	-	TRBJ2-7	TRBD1	CASSRLGQSSSYEQYF	TGTGCCAGCAGCCGATTGGGACAGTCCAGCTCCTACGAGCAGTACTTC
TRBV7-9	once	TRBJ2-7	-	CASSLGLGTQTYEQYF	TGTGCCAGCAGCTTAGGCCTCGGGACCCAAACCTACGAGCAGTACTTC
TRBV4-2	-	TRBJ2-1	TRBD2	CASSQEGSGSGAEQFF	TGTGCCAGCAGCCAAGAAGGGAGCGGGAGTGGGGCTGAGCAGTTCTTC
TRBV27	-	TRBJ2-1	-	CASSFHAAGPYNEQFF	TGTGCCAGCAGCTTTCATGCCGCGGGCCCCTACAATGAGCAGTTCTTC
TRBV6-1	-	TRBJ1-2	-	CASSEGTTNYGYTF	TGTGCCAGCAGTGAAGGGACAACCAACTATGGCTACACCTTC
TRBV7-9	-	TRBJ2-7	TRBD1	CASSPGTGQGLFEQYF	TGTGCCAGCAGCCCGGGGACGGGACAGGGTTTATTCGAGCAGTACTTC
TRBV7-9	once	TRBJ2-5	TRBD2	CASSPSGTSERETQYF	TGTGCCAGCAGCCCTTCCGGGACTAGCGAACGAGAGACCCAGTACTTC
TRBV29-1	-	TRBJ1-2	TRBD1	CSARQGAYGYTF	TGCAGCGCCAGACAGGGGGCCTATGGCTACACCTTC
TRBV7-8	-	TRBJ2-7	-	CASSSPGGNEQYF	TGTGCCAGCAGCTCCCCCGGGGGTAACGAGCAGTACTTC
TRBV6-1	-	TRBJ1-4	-	CASRELGAEKLFF	TGTGCCAGCAGAGAACTGGGGGCTGAAAAACTGTTTTTT
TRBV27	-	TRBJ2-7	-	CASSFNLGAYEQYF	TGTGCCAGCAGTTTTAACCTGGGGGCATACGAGCAGTACTTC
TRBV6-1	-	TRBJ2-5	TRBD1	CASSDRQGSYETQYF	TGTGCCAGCAGTGACCGACAGGGTAGTTACGAGACCCAGTACTTC
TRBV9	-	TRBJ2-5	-	CASSVEVEETQYF	TGTGCCAGCAGCGTAGAAGTTGAAGAGACCCAGTACTTC
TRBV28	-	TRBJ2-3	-	CASSFSADFTDTQYF	TGTGCCAGCAGTTTTTCGGCGGATTTCACAGATACGCAGTATTTT
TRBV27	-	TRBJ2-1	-	CASSLDGRSYNEQFF	TGTGCCAGCAGTTTAGATGGGCGGTCCTACAATGAGCAGTTCTTC
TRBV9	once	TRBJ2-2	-	CASSVDGGLVTGELFF	TGTGCCAGCAGCGTAGACGGGGGGCTAGTGACCGGGGAGCTGTTTTTT
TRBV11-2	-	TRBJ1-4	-	CASSLSTNEKLFF	TGTGCCAGCAGCCTCAGTACAAATGAAAAACTGTTTTTT
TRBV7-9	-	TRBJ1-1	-	CASSYTGSYTEAFF	TGTGCCAGCAGCTATACAGGGTCGTACACTGAAGCTTTCTTT
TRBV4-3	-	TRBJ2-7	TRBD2	CASSQGLAGGPSYEQYF	TGCGCCAGCAGCCAAGGACTAGCGGGAGGCCCTTCCTACGAGCAGTACTTC
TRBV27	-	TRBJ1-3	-	CASSPFSGNTIYF	TGTGCCAGCAGCCCTTTCTCTGGAAACACCATATATTTT
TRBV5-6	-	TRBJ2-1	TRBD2	CASSLLAGGDNEQFF	TGTGCCAGCAGCTTGTTGGCGGGAGGGGACAATGAGCAGTTCTTC
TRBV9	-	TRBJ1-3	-	CASSVANGLPGNTIYF	TGTGCCAGCAGCGTAGCGAACGGTTTACCTGGAAACACCATATATTTT
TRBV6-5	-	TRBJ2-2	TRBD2	CASSYPGTSGVGELFF	TGTGCCAGCAGTTACCCCGGGACCAGCGGGGTCGGGGAGCTGTTTTTT
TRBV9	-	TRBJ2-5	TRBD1	CASTETGQETQYF	TGTGCCAGCACAGAGACAGGGCAAGAGACCCAGTACTTC
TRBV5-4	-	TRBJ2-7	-	CASSDSYEQYF	TGTGCCAGCAGCGACTCCTACGAGCAGTACTTC
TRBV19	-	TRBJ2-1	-	CASSYGHLSYNEQFF	TGTGCCAGTAGTTACGGACACCTCTCCTACAATGAGCAGTTCTTC
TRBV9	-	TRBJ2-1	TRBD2	CASSAPGGGADNEQFF	TGTGCCAGCAGCGCCCCTGGCGGGGGGGCCGACAATGAGCAGTTCTTC
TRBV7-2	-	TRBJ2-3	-	CASSFRERVTDTQYF	TGTGCCAGCAGCTTCCGGGAGAGGGTCACAGATACGCAGTATTTT
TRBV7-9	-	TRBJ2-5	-	CASSLVDRIQETQYF	TGTGCCAGCAGCTTAGTGGACAGAATACAAGAGACCCAGTACTTC
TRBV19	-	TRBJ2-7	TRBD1	CASSQGGFDEQYF	TGTGCCAGTTCACAGGGGGGTTTCGACGAGCAGTACTTC
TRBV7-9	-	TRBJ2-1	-	CASSLVGDEQFF	TGTGCCAGCAGCTTAGTGGGAGATGAGCAGTTCTTC
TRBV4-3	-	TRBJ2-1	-	CASSHPGLTNEQFF	TGCGCCAGCAGCCACCCGGGACTCACCAATGAGCAGTTCTTC
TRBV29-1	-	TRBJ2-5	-	CSVEDRGRRQETQYF	TGCAGCGTTGAAGACAGGGGAAGGCGGCAAGAGACCCAGTACTTC
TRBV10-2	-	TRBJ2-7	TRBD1	CASSGSRTGVTLGYEQYF	TGCGCCAGCAGTGGGTCCAGGACAGGGGTCACCCTTGGGTACGAGCAGTACTTC
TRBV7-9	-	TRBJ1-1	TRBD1	CASSSRDRMNTEAFF	TGTGCCAGCAGCTCCCGGGACAGGATGAACACTGAAGCTTTCTTT
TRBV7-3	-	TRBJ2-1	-	CASSLNGEQFF	TGTGCCAGCAGCTTAAATGGAGAGCAGTTCTTC
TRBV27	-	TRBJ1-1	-	CASSLSGSDTEAFF	TGTGCCAGCAGTTTATCGGGGTCGGACACTGAAGCTTTCTTT
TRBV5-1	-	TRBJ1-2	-	CASSPGTAYGYTF	TGCGCCAGCAGCCCCGGGACGGCCTATGGCTACACCTTC
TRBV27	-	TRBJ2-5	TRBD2	CASSLMGGGSQETQYF	TGTGCCAGCAGTTTGATGGGCGGGGGGTCCCAAGAGACCCAGTACTTC
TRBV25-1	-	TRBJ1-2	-	CASSEYPGTDDGYTF	TGTGCCAGCAGTGAATACCCCGGGACGGATGATGGCTACACCTTC
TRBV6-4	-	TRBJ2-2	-	CASRDFNTGELFF	TGTGCCAGCAGAGACTTCAACACCGGGGAGCTGTTTTTT
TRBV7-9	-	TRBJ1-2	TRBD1	CASSLGTGNLVDGYTF	TGTGCCAGCAGCTTAGGGACAGGGAATTTGGTTGATGGCTACACCTTC
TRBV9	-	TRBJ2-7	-	CASSQTGGNEGVEQYF	TGTGCCAGCAGCCAGACAGGAGGGAACGAAGGGGTCGAGCAGTACTTC
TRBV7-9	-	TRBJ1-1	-	CASSLRSPEAFF	TGTGCCAGCAGCTTAAGGTCCCCTGAAGCTTTCTTT
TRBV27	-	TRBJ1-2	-	CASSPWGYYGYTF	TGTGCCAGCAGTCCCTGGGGTTACTATGGCTACACCTTC
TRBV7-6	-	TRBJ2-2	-	CASSLGGSGELFF	TGTGCCAGCAGCTTAGGTGGCTCCGGGGAGCTGTTTTTT
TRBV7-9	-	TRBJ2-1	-	CASSLTAWEYNEQFF	TGTGCCAGCAGCCTCACGGCCTGGGAATACAATGAGCAGTTCTTC
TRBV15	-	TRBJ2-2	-	CATSKTDSNTGELFF	TGTGCCACCAGCAAGACAGACTCTAACACCGGGGAGCTGTTTTTT
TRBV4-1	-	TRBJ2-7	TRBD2	CASSPLADSSYEQYF	TGCGCCAGCAGCCCGCTAGCGGATTCCTCCTACGAGCAGTACTTC